Following are 30 T cell receptor beta chains from one sample sequenced in a study of T-cell memory formation after mild COVID-19. TCRdb analysed the 5' RACE reads with MiXCR anew, one entry per CDR3 protein. Among roughly 300,000 distinct CDR3 sequences, about an eighth were seen once, and the ten largest hold approximately 22%. The specimen sequenced was PBMCs or a T cell subset sorted from them (not recorded which). The origin of the receptors is a man aged 18 to 35 who had mild COVID-19 (a few samples of this study predate the infection). Cell type and time point are not known.

This clonotype appeared a few times. This chain uses TRBV2 with TRBJ2-7, with 8 bases identical to TRBD1. The germline gives CDR1 SNHLY, CDR2 FYNNEI. The CDR3 sequence is 15 residues long. Unmatched junction bases numbered 12, after V lost 6 bases and J lost 5 bases. CDR3 region: CASSLRRDRFHEQYF. The CDR3, as DNA: TGTGCCAGCAGCCTCCGTCGGGACAGGTTCCACGAGCAGTACTTC.

This clonotype was picked up a small number of times. The rearrangement links TRBV5-1 to TRBJ2-7; tentatively, D is TRBD2 (5 bases). Trimming took 4 bases from V and 5 from J, leaving 7 bases between them. Germline loops: CDR1 SGHRS, CDR2 YFSETQ. The CDR3 covers 11 residues. The CDR3 DNA sequence: TGCGCCAGCAGCCTGGAGGACGAGCAGTACTTC. It yields the protein CASSLEDEQYF.

Comments on this clonotype: At one of its ends the junction is not consistent with the germline gene, which may arise from a read error. This sequence joins TRBV7-2 and TRBJ2-1; D gene uncertain. Germline V gene lookup returns CDR1 SGHTA and CDR2 FQGNSA. The CDR3 spans 13 residues. CDR3 region: CDSSLARETSWFF. The CDR3 DNA reads TGTGACAGCAGCTTAGCACGAGAAACGTCGTGGTTCTTC.

The chain carries TRBV30 and TRBJ2-3; 10 bases are a match to TRBD1. V was clipped by 0 bases and J by 2 bases; unmatched bases: 8. In germline, CDR1 is GTSNPN, CDR2 SVGIG (reference sequence). The length of the CDR3 is 17 residues. CDR3 sequence: CAWSVPGQGTATDTQYF. The CDR3, as DNA: TGTGCCTGGAGTGTCCCGGGACAGGGGACCGCCACAGATACGCAGTATTTT. The full variable domain, its missing parts supplied by reference TRBV30 and TRBJ2-3, is SQTIHQWPATLVQPVGSPLSLECTVEGTSNPNLYWYRQAAGRGLQLLFYSVGIGQISSEVPQNLSASRPQDRQFILSSKKLLLSDSGFYLCAWSVPGQGTATDTQYFGPGTRLTVL.

This clonotype was seen a handful of times. The chain is built from TRBV7-9 and TRBJ1-4; D may be TRBD1 (6 bases). Trimming cost V 6 bases and J 8 bases, with 22 bases left between them. The CDR3 sequence is 16 residues long. Germline V gene sequence: CDR1 SEHNR, CDR2 FQNEAQ (reference sequence). CDR3 loop: CASSLPKGERGEKLFF. The CDR3, as DNA: TGTGCCAGCAGTTTACCCAAGGGGGAGAGAGGCGAAAAACTGTTTTTT.

In this sample, this clonotype turned up a few times. The rearrangement uses TRBV28 and TRBJ2-7; 7 bases fit TRBD1. Trimming took 5 bases from V and 6 from J; bases not matched to a gene: 4. Germline V gene sequence: CDR1 MDHEN, CDR2 SYDVKM. This CDR3 comprises 12 residues. CDR3 loop: CASSPYRGEQYV. CDR3 in DNA: TGTGCCAGCAGTCCTTACAGGGGCGAGCAGTACGTC.

Many counts were recorded for this clonotype. This chain uses TRBV5-6 with TRBJ2-4; 7 positions agree with TRBD1. CDR3 length: 13 residues. The J segment lost 7 bases and the V segment lost 4 bases, leaving 5 bases of the junction unmatched. Germline V gene data show CDR1 as SGHDT and CDR2 as YYEEEE. The CDR3 DNA follows: TGTGCCAGCAGCCTAGACAGGGCGAACATTCAGTACTTC. This sequence encodes CASSLDRANIQYF.

V gene TRBV28 combines with J gene TRBJ2-2; the D is unclear. Trimming removed 4 bases from V and 1 base from J, with 7 bases in between. The CDR3 totals 14 residues. Germline V lookup: CDR1 MDHEN, CDR2 SYDVKM. The CDR3 sequence: CASSWSVNTGELFF. Written as DNA, the CDR3 is TGTGCCAGCAGTTGGTCGGTGAACACCGGGGAGCTGTTTTTT.

This chain connects TRBV2 to TRBJ2-1; D uncertain. The CDR3 spans 15 residues. Deletions cut 6 bases from V and 4 bases from J, with 16 bases between. Germline CDR1 is SNHLY and CDR2 is FYNNEI. CDR3 residues: CASSPKALGYNEQFF. In DNA form, the CDR3 reads TGTGCCAGCAGCCCGAAGGCCCTGGGGTACAATGAGCAGTTCTTC.

This clonotype was seen more than once but under ten times. The genes are TRBV7-9 and TRBJ2-5; D is unresolved. The CDR3 length is 15 residues. The V gene lost 1 base and the J gene lost 0 bases, with 9 bases spanning the gap. Germline loops: CDR1 SEHNR, CDR2 FQNEAQ (reference sequence). The CDR3 sequence: CASSLGGANQETQYF. The CDR3 region has the DNA TGTGCCAGCAGCTTAGGGGGTGCTAACCAAGAGACCCAGTACTTC.

This clonotype turned up a few times. The genes are TRBV20-1 and TRBJ2-3, with TRBD2 matching 11 bases. Germline V CDR1 and CDR2: DFQATT, SNEGSKA (reference sequence). Losses at the gene ends were 5 bases for V and 4 bases for J; bases not matched to a gene: 11. The CDR3 totals 16 residues. The CDR3 sequence is CSASSSTSGASDTQYF. CDR3 in DNA: TGCAGTGCTTCTAGTTCGACTAGCGGGGCTTCAGATACGCAGTATTTT.

The chain joins TRBV11-2 to TRBJ2-7; 9 bases map to TRBD1. The junction had 5 bases not matched to a gene; V was cut back by 5 bases and J by 0 bases. The CDR3 length is 15 residues. Germline V CDR1 and CDR2: SGHAT, FQNNGV. The CDR3 loop reads CASSQGTGSSYEQYF. CDR3 DNA: TGTGCCAGCAGCCAGGGGACAGGGAGCTCCTACGAGCAGTACTTC.

J is TRBJ2-3 and V is TRBV29-1; a weak D match, TRBD2 (5 bases). This CDR3 has 13 residues. The V end was cut by 7 bases, the J end by 6 bases, with 17 bases between. Germline CDR1 is SQVTM and CDR2 is ANQGSEA. As DNA, the CDR3 is TGCAGCGCCGAAAGAAGCGGTCCGGATACGCAGTATTTT. Its translation: CSAERSGPDTQYF.

This clonotype turned up a few times. The genes are TRBV9 and TRBJ2-7, with TRBD1 matching 7 bases. The CDR3 contains 15 residues. The junction had 16 bases not matched to a gene; V was cut back by 1 base and J by 12 bases. Germline V gives CDR1 SGDLS, CDR2 YYNGEE. In DNA form, the CDR3 reads TGTGCCAGCAGCGTAAAACCGAGACAGGGAATCCGCGGGTACGTC. Its protein is CASSVKPRQGIRGYV.

The chain has TRBV14 and TRBJ1-1, with D maybe TRBD1 (6 bases). V shed 2 bases and J shed 5 bases, with 12 bases lying between them. CDR3 size: 14 residues. Germline CDR1 reads SGHDN; CDR2 reads FVKESK. The CDR3: CASSQRGGQTEAFF. The CDR3, as DNA: TGTGCCAGCAGCCAACGGGGGGGGCAAACTGAAGCTTTCTTT.

The V gene is TRBV7-9, the J gene TRBJ1-2; 7 nucleotides match TRBD1. CDR3 length: 15 amino acids. Germline V lookup: CDR1 SEHNR, CDR2 FQNEAQ (reference sequence). The V gene end was trimmed by 8 bases and the J gene end by 0 bases; junction bases not matched to a gene: 9. The CDR3 loop reads CASRQGRTSNYGYTF. CDR3 coding DNA: TGTGCCAGCCGACAGGGTAGGACTTCTAACTATGGCTACACCTTC.

The chain combines TRBV5-1 with TRBJ2-7, with TRBD1 matching over 7 bases. The germline V gene has CDR1 SGHRS and CDR2 YFSETQ. CDR3 length equals 14 residues. Trimming removed 0 bases from V and 9 bases from J; junction bases left unmatched: 9. DNA for the CDR3: TGCGCCAGCAGCTTGGGGACAGGTCCTGAGTCGCAGTACTTC. Translation: CASSLGTGPESQYF. The complete variable domain, with remaining parts taken from reference TRBV5-1 and TRBJ2-7, reads KAGVTQTPRYLIKTRGQQVTLSCSPISGHRSVSWYQQTPGQGLQFLFEYFSETQRNKGNFPGRFSGRQFSNSRSEMNVSTLELGDSALYLCASSLGTGPESQYFGPGTRLTVT.

V and J are TRBV20-1 and TRBJ2-3; 7 bases agree with TRBD1. With V trimmed by 6 bases and J by 0 bases, 6 bases remained unmatched. The CDR3 runs 14 residues. Germline assignment: CDR1 DFQATT and CDR2 SNEGSKA (reference sequence). CDR3 amino acids: CSAGTETSTDTQYF. CDR3 nucleotide sequence: TGCAGTGCGGGGACAGAAACGAGCACAGATACGCAGTATTTT.

A word on this clonotype: A clone one base away is much larger, so this may be a read error. Because it lacks the conserved phenylalanine or tryptophan at the end, this CDR3 is likely a read error. V is TRBV7-2 and J is TRBJ1-5; no firm D call. V was shortened by 0 bases and J by 6 bases, with 3 bases between the two germline ends. CDR1 and CDR2 from the germline V gene are SGHTA and FQGNSA. There are 12 residues in the CDR3. CDR3 loop: CASSLAPQPQHI. CDR3 nucleotides: TGTGCCAGCAGCTTAGCCCCTCAGCCCCAGCATATT.

This clonotype was recorded a few times. The J gene is TRBJ2-7, the V gene TRBV3-1; 9 bases align to TRBD1. In germline, CDR1 is LGHDT, CDR2 YNNKEL (reference sequence). V shed 3 bases and J 6 bases; nucleotides not matched to a gene: 12. The CDR3 extends over 16 amino acids. The CDR3 nucleotides are TGTGCCAGCAGCCATAACCCGGCACAGGGGGCGCGCGAGCAGTACTTC. As protein: CASSHNPAQGAREQYF.

CDR3 sequence reads: CASRDWAGYEQFF. For the CDR3, the DNA is TGTGCCAGCAGGGATTGGGCTGGTTATGAGCAGTTCTTC. This rearrangement joins TRBV18 to TRBJ2-1; no clear D. The V end was cut by 8 bases, the J end by 8 bases, with 16 bases between. The CDR3 loop spans 13 amino acids. CDR1 KGHSH and CDR2 LQKENI come from the germline V gene. Drawing the rest from reference TRBV18 and TRBJ2-1, the complete variable domain is NAGVMQNPRHLVRRRGQEARLRCSPMKGHSHVYWYRQLPEEGLKFMVYLQKENIIDESGMPKERFSAEFPKEGPSILRIQQVVRGDSAAYFCASRDWAGYEQFFGPGTRLTVL.

V gene TRBV24-1 combines with J gene TRBJ2-1; 9 nucleotides agree with TRBD2. This CDR3 is built from 15 residues. V shed 3 bases and J 6 bases; nucleotides not matched to a gene: 5. Germline values: CDR1 KGHDR, CDR2 SFDVKD. CDR3 region: CATSDPGTSINEQFF. The DNA of the CDR3 is TGTGCCACCAGTGATCCAGGGACTAGCATCAATGAGCAGTTCTTC.

The table lists this clonotype with a few counts. This chain links TRBV5-1 with TRBJ2-7, with unresolved D. Germline V gene data show CDR1 as SGHRS and CDR2 as YFSETQ. V was cut by 1 base and J by 5 bases, with 22 bases left in between. CDR3 length: 17 residues. The DNA for the CDR3 is TGCGCCAGCAGCTTGAAAGGTTGGCCGGGCACCGCGGACGAGCAGTACTTC. This codes for CASSLKGWPGTADEQYF. Variable domain in full (rest from reference TRBV5-1 and TRBJ2-7): KAGVTQTPRYLIKTRGQQVTLSCSPISGHRSVSWYQQTPGQGLQFLFEYFSETQRNKGNFPGRFSGRQFSNSRSEMNVSTLELGDSALYLCASSLKGWPGTADEQYFGPGTRLTVT.

The gene calls are TRBV7-2 and TRBJ1-5; TRBD1 aligns across 8 bases. With 5 bases clipped from V and 0 bases from J, the junction kept 3 bases outside the gene matches. Germline V gene lookup returns CDR1 SGHTA and CDR2 FQGNSA. This CDR3 is 15 amino acids long. CDR3 nucleotides: TGTGCCAGCAGCAGGACAGGGAATAGCAATCAGCCCCAGCATTTT. Its translation is CASSRTGNSNQPQHF.

The V gene is TRBV7-9, the J gene TRBJ2-3, with 7 bases identical to TRBD2. V was clipped by 3 bases and J by 0 bases; unmatched bases: 6. The length of the CDR3 is 16 residues. Germline values: CDR1 SEHNR, CDR2 FQNEAQ (reference sequence). The CDR3 sequence: CASSFFFGGSTDTQYF. CDR3 nucleotide sequence: TGTGCCAGCAGCTTCTTTTTCGGGGGGAGCACAGATACGCAGTATTTT. The full variable domain, rest sourced from reference TRBV7-9 and TRBJ2-3, is DTGVSQNPRHKITKRGQNVTFRCDPISEHNRLYWYRQTLGQGPEFLTYFQNEAQLEKSRLLSDRFSAERPKGSFSTLEIQRTEQGDSAMYLCASSFFFGGSTDTQYFGPGTRLTVL.

The J gene is TRBJ2-5, the V gene TRBV20-1, with no clear D. CDR3 length: 13 residues. Deletions cut 1 base from V and 5 bases from J, with 11 bases between. Germline V lookup: CDR1 DFQATT, CDR2 SNEGSKA (reference sequence). CDR3 nucleotide sequence: TGCAGTGCTAGAGTGGTAGTACGTGAGACCCAGTACTTC. Translating gives CSARVVVRETQYF.

The chain uses TRBV30 and TRBJ1-2; no definite D call. The length of the CDR3 is 13 residues. Per the germline V gene, CDR1 is GTSNPN and CDR2 is SVGIG (reference sequence). Trimming stripped 7 bases from V and 8 bases from J, with 20 bases between. The CDR3 DNA follows: TGTGCCTCGCCCGCAGGCAGAAGGAGGGGCTACACCTTC. Its protein product is CASPAGRRRGYTF.

The sample holds a few counts of this clonotype. J is TRBJ1-1 and V is TRBV19; D gene uncertain. The CDR3 has 15 amino acids. The germline V and J ends were trimmed by 5 bases and 4 bases, with 17 bases remaining between them. The germline V gene has CDR1 LNHDA and CDR2 SQIVND (reference sequence). The CDR3 nucleotides read TGTGCCAGTAGTGACCCACGAGTAATGGGCACTGAAGCTTTCTTT. It translates to CASSDPRVMGTEAFF.

This chain uses TRBV7-9 with TRBJ2-1; D gene uncertain. The germline gives CDR1 SEHNR, CDR2 FQNEAQ (reference sequence). V was trimmed by 1 base and J by 6 bases, leaving 13 bases between them. The length of the CDR3 is 15 residues. CDR3 nucleotide sequence: TGTGCCAGCAGCTTAGGCACCCCGGGCGCCAATGAGCAGTTCTTC. Residues: CASSLGTPGANEQFF.

A word on this clonotype: At one boundary the junction diverges from the germline segment, which might be a read error. This sequence joins TRBV27 and TRBJ2-3; 7 bases align to TRBD2. This CDR3 has 12 residues. Germline V gene sequence: CDR1 MNHEY, CDR2 SMNVEV (reference sequence). The CDR3 sequence: CREEPRRNTQYF. The CDR3 region has the DNA TGCCGGGAGGAGCCCCGGAGAAATACGCAGTATTTT.